This T cell receptor beta chain was recorded in a study of early T cells in non-severe SARS-CoV-2 infection. Overall study context: The chains were unpaired, and the sequenced material was bulk RNA from unsorted whole blood.

Each CDR3 protein gets one entry after TCRdb re-called the 5' RACE reads with MiXCR. Of roughly 50,000 distinct CDR3 sequences detected, roughly 6.1% appear once; the ten largest clones hold approximately 6.3%. This clonotype has more than one count but fewer than ten. This CDR3 comprises 15 residues. V gave up 3 bases and J gave up 1 base, with 12 bases separating them. Germline values: CDR1 LNHNV, CDR2 YYDKDF (reference sequence). The chain carries TRBV15 and TRBJ1-1; possible D gene TRBD1, 5 bases. The sample consisted of whole blood, taken at baseline. The TCR originated in an adult who was a healthcare worker with PCR-confirmed SARS-CoV-2 infection or an uninfected control (not recorded which). The DNA for the CDR3 is TGTGCCACCAGCAGTGAGGGACTAAGGAACACTGAAGCTTTCTTT. Translating gives CATSSEGLRNTEAFF. Looking up the rest from reference TRBV15 and TRBJ1-1 gives the full variable domain: DAMVIQNPRYQVTQFGKPVTLSCSQTLNHNVMYWYQQKSSQAPKLLFHYYDKDFNNEADTPDNFQSRRPNTSFCFLDIRSPGLGDTAMYLCATSSEGLRNTEAFFGQGTRLTVV.